Listed below are T cell receptor beta chains from one sample, sequenced in a study of T-cell reconstitution after alpha-beta-depleted transplantation in children. Each CDR3 protein is one row after TCRdb ran MiXCR on the PCR reads. The sample records roughly 670,000 distinct CDR3 sequences, roughly 14% being singletons. The sample here was PBMCs, taken before TCRalphabeta/CD19-depleted stem cell transplant. Every receptor here comes from a girl aged 2 to 9 with congenital amegakaryocytic thrombocytopenia, due to receive a stem cell transplant. CDR3s include the opening cysteine and the closing phenylalanine or tryptophan. Each record gives: J gene, D gene, V gene, clone size, CDR3 DNA, CDR3 protein. The D gene is left open where the match is weak. Size values are once, few and many counts, or a class for expanded clones, and some rows have none.

>TRBJ2-2|-|TRBV7-9|few
TGTGCCCTCCCCGGGGGCCTGTACACCGGGGAGCTGTTTTTT
CALPGGLYTGELFF
>TRBJ2-3|-|TRBV5-1|few
TGCGCCAGCAGCTTGGCGGCAGGGCTCACAGATACGCAGTATTTT
CASSLAAGLTDTQYF
>TRBJ2-3|TRBD2|TRBV20-1|many
TGCAGTGCTAGGGTGAGACTAGCGAGGAGCACAGATACGCAGTATTTT
CSARVRLARSTDTQYF
>TRBJ1-4|TRBD1|TRBV6-6|many
TGTGCCAGCAGGTCAGGGGGGGAAAAACTGTTTTTT
CASRSGGEKLFF
>TRBJ2-7|-|TRBV7-8|many
TGTGCCAGCAGCTCAGGACCCTACGAGCAGTACTTC
CASSSGPYEQYF
>TRBJ1-4|-|TRBV7-6|-
TGTGCCAGCTCGGGCTCGACAGGATTTGCAACTAATGAAAAACTGTTTTTT
CASSGSTGFATNEKLFF
>TRBJ2-1|TRBD2|TRBV5-1|many
TGCGCCAGCAGATTACTAGCGGGAGAAGGAAATGAGCAGTTCTTC
CASRLLAGEGNEQFF
>TRBJ2-7|-|TRBV7-6|many
TGTGCCAGCAGCTTAATCGACTCGAACTACGAGCAGTACTTC
CASSLIDSNYEQYF
>TRBJ1-3|TRBD1|TRBV20-1|many
TGCAGTGCTACCTCCGGGACAGGGGGGAACACCATATATTTT
CSATSGTGGNTIYF
>TRBJ2-1|-|TRBV7-9|many
TGTGCCAGCAGCTTAGTCCTAGTTTCTGAGCAGTTCTTC
CASSLVLVSEQFF
>TRBJ2-1|TRBD2|TRBV20-1|-
TGCAGTGCTAGGAGGGGGACTAGCGGGAGGGGTAATGAGCAGTTCTTC
CSARRGTSGRGNEQFF
>TRBJ1-2|-|TRBV3-1|many
TGTGCCAGCAGCCAGGTGGACAGCTATGGCTACACCTTC
CASSQVDSYGYTF
>TRBJ2-1|-|TRBV5-5|few
TGTGCCAGCAGGGTAGAAAGAGGCGAGCAGTTCTTC
CASRVERGEQFF
>TRBJ2-3|TRBD2|TRBV20-1|many
TGCAGTGCTACCCCGGGACTAGCAGGTGCAGATACGCAGTATTTT
CSATPGLAGADTQYF
>TRBJ2-3|TRBD2|TRBV5-1|many
TGCGCCAGCAGCTTGATCACTAGCGGGAAAGGGCTCGGAGATACGCAGTATTTT
CASSLITSGKGLGDTQYF
>TRBJ1-2|-|TRBV29-1|many
TGCAGCGTTGAAGGCCCAGGCAACTATGGCTACACCTTC
CSVEGPGNYGYTF
>TRBJ2-1|-|TRBV7-2|-
TGTGCCAGCAGCTTAGCGTCGGCTGGTCCCAATGAGCAGTTCTTC
CASSLASAGPNEQFF
>TRBJ1-1|-|TRBV27|-
TGTGCCAGTGTGGCGAGTGTCGGCCCCAGGGCTGAAGCTTTCTTT
CASVASVGPRAEAFF
>TRBJ2-2|-|TRBV6-1|few
TGTGCCAGCAGGGGGATCTCCCGGGGGGAGCTGTTTTTT
CASRGISRGELFF
>TRBJ2-3|TRBD2|TRBV20-1|many
TGCAGTGCTAGACCCGCGGTGCGGGAGGACCCCACAGATACGCAGTATTTT
CSARPAVREDPTDTQYF
>TRBJ1-2|-|TRBV2|-
TGTGCCAGCAGTGGAATCGTTTCCTATGGCTACACCTTC
CASSGIVSYGYTF
>TRBJ2-5|-|TRBV4-1|-
TGCGCCAGCAGCCAAAACCCTGGGGGGTGGACCCAGTACTTC
CASSQNPGGWTQYF
>TRBJ2-1|-|TRBV11-1|-
TGTGCCAGCAGTCCCCACATAGGGCAGGGGCTGGGATTTGATGTGCGCAATGAGCAGTTCTTC
CASSPHIGQGLGFDVRNEQFF
>TRBJ1-2|TRBD1|TRBV6-1|-
TGTGCCAGCAGCCACCGGGACAGCTATGGCTACACCTTC
CASSHRDSYGYTF
>TRBJ1-1|-|TRBV5-1|few
TGCGCCAGCAGCACTGGTCCAGGGTTTTCGGGCACTGAAGCTTTCTTT
CASSTGPGFSGTEAFF
>TRBJ2-1|-|TRBV12-3/TRBV12-4|many
TGTGCCAGCAGTCCGCCTCCATCGGAGCAGTTCTTC
CASSPPPSEQFF
>TRBJ2-3|-|TRBV29-1|many
TGCAGCGTTGGGCGGGCCCACACAGATACGCAGTATTTT
CSVGRAHTDTQYF
>TRBJ2-3|TRBD2|TRBV28|-
TGTGCCAGCAGGATCGGGAGGACAGATACGCAGTATTTT
CASRIGRTDTQYF
>TRBJ2-1|-|TRBV19|-
TGTGCCAGTAGCAAAATTCTTGTTCTCGATGAGCAGTTCTTC
CASSKILVLDEQFF
>TRBJ2-1|-|TRBV5-1|many
TGCGCCAGCAGCTTGGAAAGGGTCGGGGAGCAGTTCTTC
CASSLERVGEQFF
>TRBJ2-1|TRBD2|TRBV7-2|many
TGTGCCAGCAGCTTATCCCCACTAGCGAGGAGGGGTGAGCAGTTCTTC
CASSLSPLARRGEQFF
>TRBJ1-2|-|TRBV25-1|many
TGTGCCAGCGGTTATGATCCTAACTATGGCTACACCTTC
CASGYDPNYGYTF
>TRBJ2-1|-|TRBV6-5|few
TGTGCCAGCAGTTACGACGGTTGGGCCACCGGGGACAATGAGCAGTTCTTC
CASSYDGWATGDNEQFF
>TRBJ1-2|-|TRBV20-1|many
TGCAGTGCTAGACCCAAAGGACAGTCCCTTCACTATGGCTACACCTTC
CSARPKGQSLHYGYTF
>TRBJ2-5|-|TRBV29-1|many
TGCAGCGCCCAGGTTGAGACCCAGTACTTC
CSAQVETQYF
>TRBJ1-3|-|TRBV29-1|many
TGCAGCGTGGAGACGGGCACTCTCTCTGGAAACACCATATATTTT
CSVETGTLSGNTIYF
>TRBJ2-2|TRBD2|TRBV7-6|few
TGTGCCAGCAGCTTACCCCGGACTAGCGGGTCCCCCGGGGAGCTGTTTTTT
CASSLPRTSGSPGELFF
>TRBJ2-3|TRBD1|TRBV10-3|few
TGTGCCATCAGTCAGGGACAGAACACAGATACGCAGTATTTT
CAISQGQNTDTQYF
>TRBJ1-6|-|TRBV3-1|few
TGTGCCAGCAGCCAAGATCGAAGGGAGGTAAACTCACCCCTCCACTTT
CASSQDRREVNSPLHF
>TRBJ2-1|TRBD2|TRBV4-2|-
TGTGCCAGCAGCCCCGGGCTAGCGGGATTACTCGTTGGGCACAATGAGCAGTTCTTC
CASSPGLAGLLVGHNEQFF